This T cell receptor beta chain is drawn from a study of blood T cell repertoires in COVID-19. The wider study: T cells, B-cell-depleted T cells, or PBMCs supplied cDNA or gDNA.

Germline V gives CDR1 GTSNPN, CDR2 SVGIG (reference sequence). The V gene end was trimmed by 3 bases and the J gene end by 2 bases; junction bases not matched to a gene: 4. This CDR3 is built from 13 residues. This clone was seen only a few times. Original handling: Reference gene primers were amplified, and this amplification served to estimate nucleated cell counts. Libraries were prepared by immunoSEQ multiplex PCR; TCRdb keeps only in-frame clonotypes and omits some of them. V and J calls plus clone size are reproduced from that table; the DNA served to infer D and trimming. The table records about 48,000 clones, roughly four fifths of them present only once.

Material: peripheral blood. The chain couples TRBV30 to TRBJ2-7; 7 bases are a match to TRBD1. The sequence came from a man aged 35-49 years with acute or convalescent COVID-19. The CDR3 region is CAWSRGQTYEQYF. In DNA, the CDR3 is TGTGCCTGGAGCCGGGGACAGACCTACGAGCAGTACTTC.